One sample yielded the 14 T cell receptor beta chains listed below, sequenced in a study of T cell responses to AZD1222 COVID-19 vaccine. TCRdb's copy holds only in-frame clones and misses some; the assay was immunoSEQ multiplex PCR. The sample holds 200,000 or so clones, 70% to 90% seen once. This sample comprised peripheral blood, obtained on day 0 of AZD1222 vaccination. These receptors all come from an adult in good health.

The chain has TRBV25-1 and TRBJ2-3; D may correspond to TRBD1 or TRBD2 (6 bases each). The CDR3 sequence is 17 residues long. Germline CDR1 is MGHDK and CDR2 is SYGVNS. The V end lost 0 bases, the J end lost 4 bases, and 17 bases lay between the germline ends. The CDR3 DNA is TGTGCCAGCAGTGAATATGGGGGGCATAAGAATCCAGATACGCAGTATTTT. This sequence encodes CASSEYGGHKNPDTQYF. The whole variable domain, remainder taken from reference TRBV25-1 and TRBJ2-3, is EADIYQTPRYLVIGTGKKITLECSQTMGHDKMYWYQQDPGMELHLIHYSYGVNSTEKGDLSSESTVSRIRTEHFPLTLESARPSHTSQYLCASSEYGGHKNPDTQYFGPGTRLTVL.

This clone was counted once. The rearrangement links TRBV18 to TRBJ1-4, with a weak D call TRBD1 (5 bases). V was trimmed by 2 bases and J by 5 bases, leaving 9 bases between them. Germline V gene data show CDR1 as KGHSH and CDR2 as LQKENI. This CDR3 is 14 amino acids long. The CDR3 nucleotides are TGTGCCAGCTCACCAAGACAGCAAAATGAAAAACTGTTTTTT. This translates into CASSPRQQNEKLFF.

The CDR3 region has the DNA TGTGCCAGCAGATGGGACAGGGACGTCGACCTCTACGAGCAGTACTTC. Protein sequence: CASRWDRDVDLYEQYF. The rearrangement links TRBV6-6 to TRBJ2-7, with 9 nucleotides matching TRBD1. Germline lookup yields CDR1 MNHNY and CDR2 SVGAGI (reference sequence). The V gene end was trimmed by 6 bases and the J gene end by 3 bases; junction bases not matched to a gene: 12. The CDR3 consists of 16 residues.

The chain couples TRBV4-2 to TRBJ2-7; 11 bases map to TRBD1. This CDR3 has 18 residues. Unmatched junction bases numbered 13, after V lost 4 bases and J lost 2 bases. The germline V gene encodes CDR1 LGHNA and CDR2 YNFKEQ. The CDR3 loop is CASSPTLPGTGGTYEQYF. The CDR3 nucleotides read TGTGCCAGCAGCCCAACTTTGCCCGGGACAGGGGGTACCTACGAGCAGTACTTC.

V and J are TRBV30 and TRBJ1-3; TRBD1 aligns across 10 bases. CDR1 and CDR2 (germline): GTSNPN, SVGIG (reference sequence). Germline trimming cut 5 bases from V and 4 bases from J; bases unmatched to any gene: 8. The length of the CDR3 is 15 residues. For the CDR3, the DNA is TGTGCCTGGGGCCGGGACAGGGGAAACGGAAACACCATATATTTT. Protein sequence: CAWGRDRGNGNTIYF.

The genes are TRBV6-5 and TRBJ1-2; no reliable D call. The V end lost 7 bases, the J end lost 2 bases, and 11 bases lay between the germline ends. Germline V gene lookup returns CDR1 MNHEY and CDR2 SVGAGI. CDR3 length: 13 amino acids. CDR3 nucleotide sequence: TGTGCCAGCAAGTTGGACGGAAACTATGGCTACACCTTC. Translation: CASKLDGNYGYTF.

This chain links TRBV10-1 with TRBJ2-1; D uncertain. The germline V gene has CDR1 WNHNN and CDR2 SYGVQD (reference sequence). V shed 7 bases and J shed 5 bases, with 15 bases lying between them. This CDR3 comprises 14 residues. The CDR3 here is CASTSGPRNNEQFF. DNA for the CDR3: TGCGCCAGCACCTCCGGACCCCGTAACAATGAGCAGTTCTTC.

The rearrangement joins TRBV10-3 to TRBJ1-2, with 7 bases lining up with TRBD1. The germline V gene encodes CDR1 ENHRY and CDR2 SYGVKD. This CDR3 has 14 amino acids. V lost 9 bases, J lost 1 base, and 8 bases stayed unmatched. The CDR3 loop reads CAIHRGGLNYGYTF. DNA of the CDR3: TGTGCCATTCACAGGGGAGGCCTTAACTATGGCTACACCTTC.

The J gene is TRBJ1-4, the V gene TRBV18; 9 nucleotides agree with TRBD1. This CDR3 contains 13 residues. V shed 5 bases and J 8 bases; nucleotides not matched to a gene: 3. Per germline, CDR1 KGHSH and CDR2 LQKENI. The CDR3 DNA follows: TGTGCCAGCTCAAGGGACAGGGAGGAAAAACTGTTTTTT. It codes for CASSRDREEKLFF. The variable domain in full, with the rest retrieved from reference TRBV18 and TRBJ1-4, is NAGVMQNPRHLVRRRGQEARLRCSPMKGHSHVYWYRQLPEEGLKFMVYLQKENIIDESGMPKERFSAEFPKEGPSILRIQQVVRGDSAAYFCASSRDREEKLFFGSGTQLSVL.

V gene TRBV9 combines with J gene TRBJ2-3; D ambiguous. The CDR3 is made up of 12 amino acids. The germline gives CDR1 SGDLS, CDR2 YYNGEE. V lost 3 bases, J lost 14 bases, and 16 bases lay in between. Here the CDR3 reads CASSGDGAQRYF. DNA of the CDR3: TGTGCCAGCAGCGGCGACGGAGCCCAGAGGTATTTT.

Only one count was recorded for this clone. The chain combines TRBV7-3 with TRBJ2-3, with 10 bases that match TRBD2. The CDR3 is made up of 19 amino acids. The ends lost 1 base at V and 0 bases at J; junction bases unmatched: 10. CDR1 is SGHTA, CDR2 FQGTGA, per germline. The CDR3 DNA follows: TGTGCCAGCAGCTTAAGCTCCCCTAGCGGGAGACCTAGCACAGATACGCAGTATTTT. It specifies CASSLSSPSGRPSTDTQYF.

The genes are TRBV27 and TRBJ1-6, with TRBD1 matching over 8 bases. Germline loops: CDR1 MNHEY, CDR2 SMNVEV (reference sequence). The CDR3 runs to 15 residues. V lost 7 bases and J lost 11; bases outside the gene matches: 13. CDR3 loop: CASNAQGAMGTPLHF. In DNA form, the CDR3 reads TGTGCCAGCAACGCCCAGGGGGCGATGGGGACACCCCTCCACTTT.

This clone was seen a single time. The chain has TRBV19 and TRBJ2-5, with D perhaps matching TRBD2 (7 bases). V was pared by 3 bases and J by 5 bases, with 13 bases between. The germline gives CDR1 LNHDA, CDR2 SQIVND (reference sequence). The CDR3 runs to 14 residues. CDR3 residues: CASSIGGGMETQYF. DNA for the CDR3: TGTGCCAGTAGTATCGGCGGGGGCATGGAGACCCAGTACTTC.

This clone appeared once. The same CDR3 is also encoded by other DNA sequences in this sample. This rearrangement joins TRBV10-3 to TRBJ1-1; TRBD1 matches 8 bases. This CDR3 comprises 13 residues. The germline CDR1 and CDR2 sequences are ENHRY and SYGVKD. The ends lost 6 bases at V and 2 bases at J; junction bases unmatched: 2. The CDR3: CAIRGQENTEAFF. In DNA, the CDR3 is TGTGCCATCAGGGGACAGGAAAACACTGAAGCTTTCTTT.